Here is one T cell receptor (beta chain) with its context. No antigen is known for it. TCRdb's table, derived via immunoSEQ multiplex PCR, lists solely in-frame clones and lacks some. The sample holds millions of clones, about 92% seen once. The data stem from a study of shared clonotypes between healthy human individuals. Notes on the study in general: Non-shared clonotypes had lower generation probabilities than clonotypes shared by all four sorted-subset donors.

There are 16 residues in the CDR3. Germline V gene data show CDR1 as MNHNS and CDR2 as SASEGT. Trimming took 2 bases from V and 2 from J; bases not matched to a gene: 6. The source of this sequence is a man aged 18 to 29 in good health. Some clones in this sample may be carry-over from other donors' samples. This chain uses TRBV6-1 with TRBJ2-5, with 9 positions matching TRBD1. The sequencing sample was made of naive CD4+ T cells from PBMCs. Subset given: CD45RA+ positively selected. DNA for the CDR3: TGTGCCAGCAGTGAATACGGGACAGGGTATCAAGAGACCCAGTACTTC. Translated, it gives CASSEYGTGYQETQYF.